The 15 T cell receptor beta chains below were found in one sample sequenced in a study of cytomegalovirus exposure and HLA in healthy donors. The study ran its PCR with 60 Vbeta and 13 Jbeta primers. The protocol was immunoSEQ multiplex PCR, while the TCRdb copy is restricted to in-frame clones and leaves out a portion. The table lists under 200,000 clones, approximately 85% of them singletons. The sequenced sample was PBMCs. The source is a man between 18 and 35 years old in good health and CMV-seropositive.

The sample holds one count of this clone. V gene TRBV6-1 combines with J gene TRBJ2-2, with TRBD2 matching 13 bases. Germline V gene data show CDR1 as MNHNS and CDR2 as SASEGT. CDR3 length: 17 residues. The J segment lost 6 bases and the V segment lost 3 bases, leaving 7 bases of the junction unmatched. CDR3 coding DNA: TGTGCCAGCAGTGACGGGAAACTAGCGGGGGGGGCCGGGGAGCTGTTTTTT. This gives the protein CASSDGKLAGGAGELFF.

V and J are TRBV6-6 and TRBJ1-2, with TRBD1 matching 7 bases. With 5 bases clipped from V and 6 bases from J, the junction kept 9 bases outside the gene matches. The CDR3 totals 14 residues. In germline, CDR1 is MNHNY, CDR2 SVGAGI (reference sequence). The CDR3 nucleotides are TGTGCCAGCAGTCTGAGACAGGGCTCGGATGGCTACACCTTC. Its protein product is CASSLRQGSDGYTF.

This chain connects TRBV6-5 to TRBJ1-4, with TRBD1 matching over 7 bases. V shed 6 bases and J 1 base; nucleotides not matched to a gene: 2. CDR1 MNHEY and CDR2 SVGAGI come from the germline V gene. This CDR3 comprises 14 residues. The CDR3 is CASSYRGTNEKLFF. Here the CDR3 DNA reads TGTGCCAGCAGCTACAGGGGAACTAATGAAAAACTGTTTTTT.

The chain recombines TRBV7-8 with TRBJ1-2, with unresolved D. Germline V CDR1 and CDR2: SGHVS, FQNEAQ. Trimming stripped 2 bases from V and 5 bases from J, with 15 bases between. The CDR3 length is 15 residues. The CDR3 spells CASSLSRVGLYGYTF. In DNA, the CDR3 is TGTGCCAGCAGCTTAAGTAGAGTCGGACTGTATGGCTACACCTTC. The whole variable domain, remainder taken from reference TRBV7-8 and TRBJ1-2, is GAGVSQSPRYKVAKRGQDVALRCDPISGHVSLFWYQQALGQGPEFLTYFQNEAQLDKSGLPSDRFFAERPEGSVSTLKIQRTQQEDSAVYLCASSLSRVGLYGYTFGSGTRLTVV.

Concerning this clone: Germline is not matched at one junction end, which may reflect a read error. The V and J genes are TRBV2 and TRBJ2-7, with 7 bases lining up with TRBD1. Germline V lookup: CDR1 SNHLY, CDR2 FYNNEI. CDR3 size: 14 residues. CDR3 DNA sequence: TGTGCCGGCAGTGAAGCGACAGGGACCTACGAGCAGTACTTC. It is translated as CAGSEATGTYEQYF.

The chain has TRBV5-1 and TRBJ2-5; 7 nucleotides align to TRBD2. The end of the DNA is better explained by TRBJ2-7, so the J call may be wrong. CDR3 length: 15 residues. Germline CDR1 and CDR2: SGHRS and YFSETQ. The CDR3 nucleotides are TGCGCCAGCAGCTTGGCGGCTAGCGGTCCCTACGAGCAGTACTTC. Translating gives CASSLAASGPYEQYF.

This clone was seen only a few times. The V and J genes are TRBV9 and TRBJ1-4; no reliable D call. CDR1 is SGDLS and CDR2 is YYNGEE in the germline V gene. The CDR3 sequence is 18 residues long. Deletions cut 0 bases from V and 2 bases from J, with 17 bases between. The CDR3 sequence is CASSVVTQSSRTNEKLFF. The DNA for the CDR3 is TGTGCCAGCAGCGTAGTCACCCAATCTAGCAGGACTAATGAAAAACTGTTTTTT.

The CDR3 DNA reads TGTGCCAGCTCACCTAAAGTACAGTGGGACACTGAAGCTTTCTTT. Amino acids: CASSPKVQWDTEAFF. The rearrangement uses TRBV18 and TRBJ1-1; the D is unclear. Germline CDR1 and CDR2: KGHSH and LQKENI. CDR3 length: 15 residues. V was shortened by 3 bases and J by 3 bases, with 14 bases between the two germline ends.

The chain links TRBV7-8 to TRBJ2-5, with a tentative D call TRBD1 (5 bases). Judging by the DNA end, TRBJ2-7 fits better; the J call may be wrong. Per the germline V gene, CDR1 is SGHVS and CDR2 is FQNEAQ. The CDR3 covers 13 residues. The CDR3 loop is CASSSRVSTEQYF. The CDR3 bases are TGTGCCAGCAGCTCCAGGGTCTCGACCGAGCAGTACTTC.

The chain carries TRBV5-1 and TRBJ1-1; TRBD1 aligns across 9 bases. The ends lost 4 bases at V and 11 bases at J; junction bases unmatched: 6. This CDR3 region has 12 residues. Germline V lookup: CDR1 SGHRS, CDR2 YFSETQ. CDR3 protein: CASSPGQGDAFF. The CDR3 DNA is TGCGCCAGCAGCCCGGGACAGGGCGACGCTTTCTTT.

This chain connects TRBV7-2 to TRBJ2-1; 9 bases map to TRBD2. Per germline, CDR1 SGHTA and CDR2 FQGNSA. V trimming: 1 base; J trimming: 4 bases; junction bases outside the gene matches: 5. The CDR3 has 16 residues. The CDR3 region is CASSLDGSGGYNEQFF. CDR3 sequence (DNA): TGTGCCAGCAGCTTAGATGGTAGCGGGGGTTACAATGAGCAGTTCTTC.

This clone was observed once. The chain uses TRBV19 and TRBJ1-1; D call uncertain. Germline CDR1 is LNHDA and CDR2 is SQIVND (reference sequence). V gave up 3 bases and J gave up 0 bases, with 8 bases separating them. CDR3 length equals 14 residues. In DNA form, the CDR3 reads TGTGCCAGTAGTATGGGCAGCATGAACACTGAAGCTTTCTTT. This sequence encodes CASSMGSMNTEAFF.

The chain carries TRBV2 and TRBJ1-5; no definite D call. V lost 3 bases and J 7 bases, leaving 16 bases between the germline ends. From germline, CDR1 is SNHLY and CDR2 FYNNEI. This CDR3 spans 15 amino acids. The CDR3 loop reads CASSDAGSGGQPQHF. In nucleotides, the CDR3 is TGTGCCAGCAGTGATGCAGGAAGCGGAGGACAGCCCCAGCATTTT.

The chain uses TRBV2 and TRBJ1-6, with no clear D. This CDR3 is built from 13 residues. The ends were cut back, 7 bases at V and 7 bases at J, with 11 bases in the middle. Germline V lookup: CDR1 SNHLY, CDR2 FYNNEI. The CDR3 DNA reads as TGTGCCAGCACCAATTGGCTCAATTCACCCCTCCACTTT. Translation: CASTNWLNSPLHF.

This chain joins TRBV7-3 and TRBJ2-1; D may be TRBD2 (5 bases). V was trimmed by 1 base and J by 0 bases, leaving 16 bases between them. The CDR3 length is 18 residues. Germline assignment: CDR1 SGHTA and CDR2 FQGTGA. The CDR3 here is CASSLNGGPQSSYNEQFF. The CDR3 nucleotides read TGTGCCAGCAGCTTAAACGGAGGCCCTCAGAGCTCCTACAATGAGCAGTTCTTC.